The entry below describes one TCR beta chain. Its antigen remains unidentified. No infections or other immune events were documented during collection. Trimming stripped 0 bases from V and 4 bases from J, with 4 bases between. The CDR3 spans 13 residues. The germline V gene encodes CDR1 SGHAT and CDR2 FQNNGV. This sample is drawn from a study of identifying expanded T cells in peripheral blood. Study results and caveats: Differentially abundant clones: approximately 1.3 between replicates, approximately 15 at approximately two weeks, over 18 at four.

The table came from immunoSEQ multiplex PCR; TCRdb's copy has only in-frame clones and leaves some out. The sample comprises about 81,000 clones, around 83% of which are singletons, and about 20% rests with the top ten. This clonotype originated in a person aged 18 to 70 in good health. The sequenced material came from blood. This chain uses TRBV11-2 with TRBJ2-1, with D hard to call. CDR3 amino acids: CASSLDSYNEQFF. The CDR3 DNA is TGTGCCAGCAGCTTAGACAGTTACAATGAGCAGTTCTTC.